The 21 T cell receptor beta chains reported below all come from one sample, sequenced in a study. TCRdb reprocessed the RT-PCR reads via MiXCR and lists one record per CDR3 protein. In the table there are fewer than 800,000 distinct CDR3 sequences, 14% of which are singletons. The sample taken for sequencing was memory CD4+ T cells from blood. All receptors come from a female donor in good health, serving as a healthy control.

This chain uses TRBV10-1 with TRBJ2-1; D possibly corresponds to TRBD2 (6 bases). Germline V CDR1 and CDR2: WNHNN, SYGVQD (reference sequence). The CDR3 runs 14 residues. V was pared by 4 bases and J by 9 bases, with 16 bases between. The CDR3 DNA reads TGCGCCAGCAGTGTTACCCGGGAGAGGGGTGAGCAGTTCTTC. Protein: CASSVTRERGEQFF.

The chain has TRBV6-6 and TRBJ1-6; D ambiguous. The germline V gene encodes CDR1 MNHNY and CDR2 SVGAGI (reference sequence). The ends were cut back, 6 bases at V and 5 bases at J, with 17 bases in the middle. The CDR3 covers 16 residues. The CDR3 is CASRPPGGKNNSPLHF. CDR3 sequence (DNA): TGTGCCAGCAGGCCGCCCGGTGGGAAAAATAATTCACCCCTCCACTTT.

The chain joins TRBV5-1 to TRBJ1-4; D call uncertain. Germline V gene lookup returns CDR1 SGHRS and CDR2 YFSETQ. V lost 4 bases and J lost 4, with 14 bases in between. The CDR3 runs to 15 residues. The CDR3 is CASSLTSGFNEKLFF. In nucleotides, the CDR3 is TGCGCCAGCAGCCTCACGTCTGGATTTAATGAAAAACTGTTTTTT.

The V call is TRBV7-9, the J call TRBJ2-3; no reliable D call. V was trimmed by 7 bases and J by 3 bases, leaving 11 bases between them. CDR3 length: 13 amino acids. Per the germline V gene, CDR1 is SEHNR and CDR2 is FQNEAQ (reference sequence). The CDR3 region is CASTWGMTDTQYF. The CDR3 bases are TGTGCCAGCACCTGGGGTATGACAGATACGCAGTATTTT.

The sample holds many counts of this clonotype. The CDR3 nucleotides read TGTGCCAGCAGCTTAACGAGGCGGGAGCTTAACAATGAGCAGTTCTTC. Its translation is CASSLTRRELNNEQFF. The V and J genes are TRBV7-3 and TRBJ2-1; the match to TRBD2 covers 7 bases. This CDR3 is 16 amino acids long. Germline CDR1 is SGHTA and CDR2 is FQGTGA. V gave up 0 bases and J gave up 5 bases; unmatched junction bases: 7.

V and J are TRBV12-3 or TRBV12-4 and TRBJ1-5, with D tentatively TRBD1 (5 bases). V was shortened by 3 bases and J by 7 bases, with 16 bases between the two germline ends. The CDR3 spans 15 residues. In DNA form, the CDR3 reads TGTGCCAGCAGTTTGGACCGGGACTCAATCCAGCCCCAGCATTTT. This encodes CASSLDRDSIQPQHF.

The rearrangement joins TRBV12-3 or TRBV12-4 to TRBJ2-2; the D is unclear. The CDR3 spans 14 residues. Trimming took 2 bases from V and 4 from J, leaving 8 bases between them. The chain's CDR3 is CASSLWQSTGELFF. For the CDR3, the DNA is TGTGCCAGCAGTTTATGGCAGAGCACCGGGGAGCTGTTTTTT.

This clonotype was seen only a few times. The J gene is TRBJ2-7, the V gene TRBV27; TRBD2 is a possible D gene (6 bases). Trimming removed 5 bases from V and 5 bases from J, with 22 bases in between. The CDR3 contains 16 residues. Germline V CDR1 and CDR2: MNHEY, SMNVEV (reference sequence). This CDR3 is CASSTGLRRGAHEQYF. The CDR3 DNA sequence: TGTGCCAGCAGTACCGGTCTTCGGCGGGGAGCCCACGAGCAGTACTTC.

In this sample, this clonotype turned up a few times. This chain links TRBV11-2 with TRBJ1-3, with no clear D. CDR1 and CDR2 (germline): SGHAT, FQNNGV. Trimming shortened V by 6 bases and J by 0 bases, and 9 bases separated the two germline ends. There are 14 residues in the CDR3. As DNA, the CDR3 is TGTGCCAGCAGTCCTCAAAACTCTGGAAACACCATATATTTT. This codes for CASSPQNSGNTIYF. Variable domain in full (rest from reference TRBV11-2 and TRBJ1-3): EAGVAQSPRYKIIEKRQSVAFWCNPISGHATLYWYQQILGQGPKLLIQFQNNGVVDDSQLPKDRFSAERLKGVDSTLKIQPAKLEDSAVYLCASSPQNSGNTIYFGEGSWLTVV.

CDR3 loop: CASTRTSGLYNEQFF. The CDR3 nucleotides are TGTGCCAGCACTAGGACTAGCGGATTATACAATGAGCAGTTCTTC. The chain has TRBV3-1 and TRBJ2-1; TRBD2 agrees at 10 bases. With V trimmed by 7 bases and J by 4 bases, 7 bases remained unmatched. In germline, CDR1 is LGHDT, CDR2 YNNKEL (reference sequence). The CDR3 contains 15 residues.

This clonotype was found a few times. In DNA form, the CDR3 reads TGCGCCAGCAGCTCAGGGGGCACGGATGGCTACACCTTC. The encoded protein is CASSSGGTDGYTF. This chain connects TRBV5-1 to TRBJ1-2; 8 nucleotides line up with TRBD1. Germline V CDR1 and CDR2: SGHRS, YFSETQ. This CDR3 has 13 residues. Losses at the gene ends were 3 bases for V and 6 bases for J; bases not matched to a gene: 4.

V usage is TRBV5-1 and J usage is TRBJ1-5; 7 bases map to TRBD1. Germline V CDR1 and CDR2: SGHRS, YFSETQ. Losses at the gene ends were 0 bases for V and 0 bases for J; bases not matched to a gene: 9. The CDR3 contains 18 residues. The CDR3 region is CASSLDPIRGDSNQPQHF. The CDR3 DNA reads as TGCGCCAGCAGCTTGGATCCAATCAGGGGGGATAGCAATCAGCCCCAGCATTTT.

This clonotype was counted at least ten times. The chain carries TRBV20-1 and TRBJ2-5; D possibly corresponds to TRBD2 (7 bases). The germline CDR1 and CDR2 sequences are DFQATT and SNEGSKA (reference sequence). V dropped 3 bases and J dropped 12 bases, with 14 bases sitting between them. This CDR3 contains 11 residues. The CDR3 sequence: CSARQGRDEYF. The CDR3 DNA is TGCAGTGCTAGGCAGGGGAGGGATGAGTACTTC.

A few counts support this clonotype. This chain connects TRBV27 to TRBJ2-1, with 7 bases identical to TRBD2. J was trimmed by 2 bases and V by 2 bases; bases with no gene match: 6. The V gene's germline CDR1 is MNHEY and CDR2 SMNVEV (reference sequence). CDR3 length: 16 residues. CDR3 DNA sequence: TGTGCCAGCAGTTTAGGACTAGTATGGCCCTACAATGAGCAGTTCTTC. Its protein is CASSLGLVWPYNEQFF.

This clonotype came up many times. V usage is TRBV4-3 and J usage is TRBJ2-4; TRBD2 matches 9 bases. V gave up 0 bases and J gave up 2 bases; unmatched junction bases: 5. Germline V gene sequence: CDR1 LGHNA, CDR2 YSLEER. The CDR3 has 17 residues. The CDR3 spells CASSQDHSGSPKNIQYF. In nucleotides, the CDR3 is TGCGCCAGCAGCCAAGATCATAGCGGGAGCCCCAAAAACATTCAGTACTTC.

This clonotype showed up just a few times. The genes are TRBV20-1 and TRBJ1-3, with D possibly TRBD1 on 6 matching bases. The CDR3 is made up of 14 amino acids. Per germline, CDR1 DFQATT and CDR2 SNEGSKA (reference sequence). Trimming pared 6 bases from V and 4 bases from J, leaving 16 bases between. This CDR3 reads CSATTGNLGNTIYF. As DNA, the CDR3 is TGCAGTGCCACAACAGGGAATTTAGGAAACACCATATATTTT.

This clonotype was picked up many times. V usage is TRBV20-1 and J usage is TRBJ2-7; TRBD2 matches at 7 bases. The CDR3 loop spans 14 amino acids. With V trimmed by 7 bases and J by 0 bases, 9 bases remained unmatched. Per germline, CDR1 DFQATT and CDR2 SNEGSKA (reference sequence). CDR3 in amino acids: CSVQMGGSSYEQYF. The CDR3 nucleotides read TGCAGTGTCCAGATGGGGGGGAGCTCCTACGAGCAGTACTTC.

CDR3 loop: CSASRAGVEAFF. In DNA form, the CDR3 reads TGCAGTGCTAGCCGGGCAGGGGTTGAAGCTTTCTTT. V usage is TRBV20-1 and J usage is TRBJ1-1, with D maybe TRBD1 (6 bases). V was cut by 3 bases and J by 7 bases, with 12 bases left in between. The CDR3 loop spans 12 amino acids. Per germline, CDR1 DFQATT and CDR2 SNEGSKA (reference sequence).

As regards this clonotype: The CDR3 does not close with the conserved phenylalanine or tryptophan, likely indicating a read error. The DNA is left out, because the CDR3 cannot be placed on it with certainty; the CDR3 is given as TCRdb lists it. The rearrangement links TRBV7-2 to TRBJ1-3. With termini counted, the CDR3 has 10 amino acids. Germline values: CDR1 SGHTA, CDR2 FQGNSA. The CDR3 sequence is CASSLVGILA.

This clonotype was observed a handful of times. V usage is TRBV5-1 and J usage is TRBJ2-2; D not resolved. V lost 0 bases to trimming and J lost 11 bases, with 8 bases between them. The CDR3 loop spans 12 amino acids. Germline V gene lookup returns CDR1 SGHRS and CDR2 YFSETQ. The DNA for the CDR3 is TGCGCCAGCAGCTTGGTCGGCGAAGAGCTGTTTTTT. This gives the protein CASSLVGEELFF.

This clonotype was picked up many times. The DNA of the CDR3 is TGTGCCAGCAGTTTGGGACAGGGGACCACTGAAGCTTTCTTT. Its translation: CASSLGQGTTEAFF. V gene TRBV12-3 or TRBV12-4 combines with J gene TRBJ1-1, with 10 bases lining up with TRBD1. CDR3 length: 14 amino acids. The V and J ends lost 3 bases and 4 bases, in that order; junction bases with no gene match: 2.